The text below deals with one TCR beta chain. This clone has a single count. Which antigen it targets is not known. Per-base qualities were not stored, and no clone one base away is much larger. CDR1 is given as KGHSH and CDR2 as LQKENI, both from the germline V gene. The V and J ends are trimmed by 2 bases and 3 bases, leaving 13 bases between them. The CDR3, cysteine through phenylalanine, is 15 amino acids long. Kept here is only the CDR3 DNA, which spans 45 bases and is read in frame from base 1. The T-cell fraction in tumor and uninvolved lung tissue was provided by TCR sequencing with the immunoSEQ assay. As for how the authors treated the data: For survival analysis, patients were divided into high (upper tertile) and low (lower two tertiles) T-cell fraction groups, which were compared by log-rank test. A signed-rank test was used to test differences in T-cell fraction between paired tumor and uninvolved lung samples. TCRdb provides this immuneACCESS table in a form limited to in-frame rearrangements. Some clones are lacking; in checked studies, under half of them reflect an unresolved V gene, and why the rest are absent is not known. Clone size and V and J calls were adopted from that table, with D and trimming inferred from the DNA. Recorded for this sample are under 20,000 clones; approximately 70% of them occurred a single time. Roughly 9.8% of the sample is held by the ten biggest clonotypes.

The sample originates from a study of tumor-infiltrating lymphocytes in localized non-small cell lung cancer (dated by TCRdb to the early 2020s). At the level of the whole study: The cohort covered several histologies, both smokers and never-smokers, and patients whose samples were collected after neoadjuvant chemotherapy. From each patient came resected tumor tissue plus uninvolved lung tissue from that same patient, and the uninvolved lung tissue was described as non-adjacent to the tumor. For approximately 50 patients, immunoSEQ T-cell fraction was compared between paired tumor and uninvolved lung. Alongside flow cytometry, multiplex immunofluorescence, RNA-seq, exome sequencing and proteomics, TCR sequencing was applied to the same patients as one of several integrated assays. The overall ICON cohort comprised over 140 surgical patients with localized non-small cell lung cancer whose tumors were resected.

Enrollment in ICON was initiated in the first half of 2016, and the last patient was enrolled in 2018. In a subcohort of 76 patients, fresh tumor and matched uninvolved tissue were collected for in-depth immune analyses, with TCR sequencing among those analyses. DNA isolated from bulk tissue, without cell sorting, was used for TCR sequencing. Summary of the overall study and its limitations: Recurrence-free survival showed no association with tumor T-cell fraction measured by TCR sequencing (p = 0.61). Because different pieces of the same tissue were used for different assays, technical variation could not be separated from intratumor heterogeneity. Assay coverage differed among patients according to how much tissue was available, so only a subset of the cohort had TCR sequencing. TCRbeta sequencing supported higher T cell infiltration in tumors than in uninvolved lung tissue, consistent with immunofluorescence CD3 counts. The TCR-derived T-cell fraction showed no difference between the flow cytometry-defined immunotypes IM1 (good prognosis) and IM2 (poor prognosis).

The clonotype was recovered from a human donor with non-small cell lung cancer. The sequence joins TRBV18 to TRBJ1-1, with the D gene not confidently named. The sample comprised lung tumor tissue. The CDR3 here reads CASSPLKFGDTEAFF. The DNA sequence reads TGTGCCAGCTCACCATTAAAATTTGGGGACACTGAAGCTTTCTTT.